The 15 T cell receptor beta chains listed next were all sequenced from one sample in a study of early T cells in non-severe SARS-CoV-2 infection. Each CDR3 protein is one row after TCRdb ran MiXCR on the 5' RACE reads. In the table there are tens of thousands of distinct CDR3 sequences, around 4.5% of which are singletons. Specimen: whole blood. The receptors originated from an adult who was a healthcare worker with PCR-confirmed SARS-CoV-2 infection or an uninfected control (not recorded which).

The chain recombines TRBV6-6 with TRBJ2-7, with D perhaps assigned TRBD1 or TRBD2 (5 bases each). Germline V gene lookup returns CDR1 MNHNY and CDR2 SVGAGI (reference sequence). V shed 7 bases and J shed 0 bases, with 10 bases lying between them. This CDR3 has 13 residues. The CDR3 DNA is TGTGCCAGCAAGGGACGGAGCTCCTACGAGCAGTACTTC. Encoded protein: CASKGRSSYEQYF.

This clonotype showed up many times. The chain combines TRBV7-9 with TRBJ2-5; D is perhaps TRBD1 (5 bases). CDR3 size: 15 residues. CDR1 SEHNR and CDR2 FQNEAQ come from the germline V gene (reference sequence). V was pared by 1 base and J by 2 bases, with 11 bases between. The CDR3 sequence is CASSLGPRTQETQYF. CDR3 DNA sequence: TGTGCCAGCAGCTTAGGCCCTAGGACACAAGAGACCCAGTACTTC.

This clonotype came up many times. The genes are TRBV20-1 and TRBJ1-1; D is uncertain. Germline values: CDR1 DFQATT, CDR2 SNEGSKA (reference sequence). V dropped 0 bases and J dropped 0 bases, with 5 bases sitting between them. The CDR3 length is 13 residues. The CDR3 bases are TGCAGTGCTAGAGATCGGGTGAACACTGAAGCTTTCTTT. Its protein is CSARDRVNTEAFF.

This clonotype was recorded at least ten times. The J gene is TRBJ2-4, the V gene TRBV7-2; D uncertain. V lost 6 bases and J 0 bases, leaving 9 bases between the germline ends. The CDR3 is 14 residues long. The germline CDR1 and CDR2 sequences are SGHTA and FQGNSA. The CDR3 is CASSLQLAKNIQYF. The CDR3, as DNA: TGTGCCAGCAGTTTACAACTAGCCAAAAACATTCAGTACTTC.

There are many counts of this clonotype. The V gene is TRBV27, the J gene TRBJ1-6; 7 positions agree with TRBD1. The CDR3 extends over 18 amino acids. Germline lookup yields CDR1 MNHEY and CDR2 SMNVEV (reference sequence). V trimming: 5 bases; J trimming: 0 bases; junction bases outside the gene matches: 10. The CDR3 DNA reads TGTGCCAGCAGTCCCCTTGGACAGGCCACCTCCTATAATTCACCCCTCCACTTT. The encoded protein is CASSPLGQATSYNSPLHF.

The chain joins TRBV10-1 to TRBJ2-3; no definite D call. Germline assignment: CDR1 WNHNN and CDR2 SYGVQD (reference sequence). The V end was cut by 2 bases, the J end by 2 bases, with 8 bases between. This CDR3 has 14 residues. In DNA, the CDR3 is TGCGCCAGCAGTGAGCCTTTAAACACAGATACGCAGTATTTT. Translation gives CASSEPLNTDTQYF.

This clonotype was detected ten times or more. The V call is TRBV5-1, the J call TRBJ2-6; D unclear. CDR3 size: 16 residues. Germline V gene data show CDR1 as SGHRS and CDR2 as YFSETQ. The V end was cut by 0 bases, the J end by 0 bases, with 7 bases between. Here the CDR3 reads CASSLGSSSGANVLTF. The CDR3 region has the DNA TGCGCCAGCAGCTTGGGGTCGAGCTCTGGGGCCAACGTCCTGACTTTC. Variable domain in full (rest from reference TRBV5-1 and TRBJ2-6): KAGVTQTPRYLIKTRGQQVTLSCSPISGHRSVSWYQQTPGQGLQFLFEYFSETQRNKGNFPGRFSGRQFSNSRSEMNVSTLELGDSALYLCASSLGSSSGANVLTFGAGSRLTVL.

This clonotype has a count of ten or more. Sequence at one end of the junction differs from germline and may be a read error. The rearrangement links TRBV28 to TRBJ1-2; D not resolved. The V gene's germline CDR1 is MDHEN and CDR2 SYDVKM. The CDR3 is made up of 14 amino acids. The CDR3 region is CASSPQTTNNGYTF. The CDR3 DNA follows: TGTGCCAGCAGCCCCCAAACCACTAACAATGGCTACACCTTC.

This clonotype was found many times. The V gene is TRBV7-2, the J gene TRBJ1-3; no definite D call. This CDR3 contains 14 residues. Germline V gene lookup returns CDR1 SGHTA and CDR2 FQGNSA. V lost 1 base and J lost 3, with 7 bases in between. Here the CDR3 reads CASSLGSIGNTIYF. The CDR3 nucleotides read TGTGCCAGCAGCTTAGGATCGATTGGAAACACCATATATTTT.

This clonotype was counted at least ten times. The chain recombines TRBV30 with TRBJ1-6, with 7 bases that match TRBD1. From germline, CDR1 is GTSNPN and CDR2 SVGIG (reference sequence). The CDR3 is 14 residues long. V lost 3 bases, J lost 7 bases, and 6 bases stayed unmatched. The chain's CDR3 is CAWRGGAGNSPLHF. The DNA of the CDR3 is TGTGCCTGGAGAGGGGGCGCGGGCAATTCACCCCTCCACTTT. The full variable domain, rest sourced from reference TRBV30 and TRBJ1-6, is SQTIHQWPATLVQPVGSPLSLECTVEGTSNPNLYWYRQAAGRGLQLLFYSVGIGQISSEVPQNLSASRPQDRQFILSSKKLLLSDSGFYLCAWRGGAGNSPLHFGNGTRLTVT.

This clonotype was detected many times. V and J are TRBV5-8 and TRBJ1-2, with D possibly matching TRBD1 (5 bases). V was cut by 4 bases and J by 6 bases, with 16 bases left in between. Germline V gene lookup returns CDR1 SGHTS and CDR2 YDEGEE. The CDR3 has 14 residues. The CDR3 here is CASSPVAGGNGYTF. Written as DNA, the CDR3 is TGTGCCAGCAGCCCAGTTGCGGGGGGGAATGGCTACACCTTC. Variable domain in full (rest from reference TRBV5-8 and TRBJ1-2): EAGVTQSPTHLIKTRGQQATLRCSPISGHTSVYWYQQALGLGLQFLLWYDEGEERNRGNFPPRFSGRQFPNYSSELNVNALELEDSALYLCASSPVAGGNGYTFGSGTRLTVV.

This clonotype was picked up many times. The chain couples TRBV5-1 to TRBJ1-1; a possible D gene is TRBD1 (6 bases). CDR1 is SGHRS and CDR2 is YFSETQ in the germline V gene. The CDR3 totals 16 residues. V was pared by 0 bases and J by 4 bases, with 16 bases between. CDR3 coding DNA: TGCGCCAGCAGCTTGGGTGCAGGGGCTTCGAGCACTGAAGCTTTCTTT. Amino acid sequence: CASSLGAGASSTEAFF.

The chain combines TRBV7-2 with TRBJ2-4; no clear D. The germline V and J ends were trimmed by 5 bases and 0 bases, with 11 bases remaining between them. Per germline, CDR1 SGHTA and CDR2 FQGNSA. The CDR3 extends over 15 amino acids. The CDR3 DNA follows: TGTGCCAGCAGCCCCCCCCAGCTAGCCAAAAACATTCAGTACTTC. Residues: CASSPPQLAKNIQYF.

The table lists this clonotype with many counts. This chain uses TRBV20-1 with TRBJ1-5; a weak D match, TRBD1 (5 bases). The CDR3 loop spans 15 amino acids. Trimming cost V 3 bases and J 1 base, with 13 bases left between them. Germline lookup yields CDR1 DFQATT and CDR2 SNEGSKA (reference sequence). The CDR3 is CSASRDQGSNQPQHF. CDR3 nucleotides: TGCAGTGCTAGCCGAGATCAGGGAAGCAATCAGCCCCAGCATTTT.

The chain uses TRBV6-1 and TRBJ2-2; 8 positions match TRBD1. The CDR3 is made up of 14 amino acids. V lost 11 bases, J lost 2 bases, and 7 bases stayed unmatched. The germline CDR1 and CDR2 sequences are MNHNS and SASEGT. CDR3 amino acids: CASRDRTNTGELFF. The CDR3 DNA follows: TGTGCCTCCCGGGACAGGACAAACACCGGGGAGCTGTTTTTT.